This T cell receptor (beta chain) was captured by sequencing in a study of vaccination effects on CD4 cells after COVID-19. Whole-study context: Researchers drew samples from a few convalescent patients early and late after vaccination. Findings and caveats of the study: Convalescents' post-vaccine spike-reactive clones were mainly new, vaccine-induced.

After roughly ten days in culture, the CD4+ T cells were isolated. PCR showed that the person got SARS-CoV-2 infection at some point between March and December 2020. All participants had two doses of either the BNT162b2 or mRNA-1273 vaccine. Half-medium changes using IL-2 medium occurred on days 3 and 7. Details on this clone: The antigen remains unidentified.

The method was immunoSEQ multiplex PCR; TCRdb's version includes in-frame clones alone and lacks a portion of them. The table records tens of thousands of clones, over 65% of them present only once. Germline CDR1 and CDR2: SGHVS and FNYEAQ. Trimming removed 7 bases from V and 0 bases from J, with 19 bases in between. CDR3 length equals 16 residues. The chain has TRBV7-6 and TRBJ2-7; D might be TRBD1 (5 bases). The sequence was obtained from a human donor who had a prior SARS-CoV-2 infection. Sequencing used CD4+ T cells from PBMCs cultured without peptide, obtained after COVID-19 vaccination. The DNA for the CDR3 is TGTGCCAGCACCCAAGCAGGGCAGGACCTCTCCTACGAGCAGTACTTC. Translating gives CASTQAGQDLSYEQYF.